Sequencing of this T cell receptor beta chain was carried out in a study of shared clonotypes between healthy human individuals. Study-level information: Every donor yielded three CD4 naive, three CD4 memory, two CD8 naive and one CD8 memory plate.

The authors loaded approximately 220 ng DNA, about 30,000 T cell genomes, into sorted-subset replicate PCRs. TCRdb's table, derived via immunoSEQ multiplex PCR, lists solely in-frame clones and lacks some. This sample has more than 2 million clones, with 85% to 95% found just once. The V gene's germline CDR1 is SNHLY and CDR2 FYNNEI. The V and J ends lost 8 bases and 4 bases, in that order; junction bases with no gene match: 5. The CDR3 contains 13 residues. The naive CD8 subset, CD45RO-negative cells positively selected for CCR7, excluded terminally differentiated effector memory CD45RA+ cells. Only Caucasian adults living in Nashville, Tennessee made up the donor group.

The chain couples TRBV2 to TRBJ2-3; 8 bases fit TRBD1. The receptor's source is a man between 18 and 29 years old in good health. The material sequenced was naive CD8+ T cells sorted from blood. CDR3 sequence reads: CASPQGAPDTQYF. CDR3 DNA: TGTGCCAGCCCTCAGGGGGCCCCAGATACGCAGTATTTT.